Reported below is one T cell receptor (beta chain). Its antigen has not been determined. It has no much larger one-base neighbor in the sample; base qualities were not kept. Library creation used the immunoSEQ multiplex PCR assay. For the multiplex PCR, a mixture combining 60 forward primers for TCR Vbeta segments and 13 reverse primers for TCR Jbeta segments was used. Amplification of the CDR3 region of rearranged TCR beta genes was performed with a multiplex PCR assay on genomic DNA. On the Illumina HiSeq System, the amplified TCR beta libraries were sequenced as 87-base-pair reads. In the original analysis: In a later analysis, tens of millions of unique TCR beta chains were counted across the approximately 670 repertoires, and about 10 million of these chains were shared by at least two donors. Raw reads were error-corrected and collapsed into unique sequences with a nearest-neighbor algorithm that merged closely related sequences to remove PCR and sequencing errors. CDR3 sequences were aligned to IMGT reference sequences to assign V, D and J gene segments. For a sequence to be retained, a match of at least six nucleotides to both a V gene segment and a J gene segment was required. Rearrangements were classified as productive when the CDR3 lacked stop codons and remained in frame with V and J, and all other rearrangements were classified as non-productive. Following IMGT convention, CDR3 was defined as the stretch from the second conserved V-encoded cysteine up to the conserved J-encoded phenylalanine. The earlier analysis of around 640 of the donors excluded sequences that lacked an unambiguous match to a single V gene segment. An earlier analysis of 587 of the donors classified V segments as functional when productive rearrangements were above 56.7% and as segregating when the standard deviation between donors was above 5%. A statistical classification framework was built for diagnosing cytomegalovirus status from the catalog of TCR beta chain sequences. In a later analysis, V and J genes were assigned by comparing TCR nucleotide sequences against IMGT/GENE-DB human TR gene sequences. Using the TCRdist pipeline, a later analysis assigned CDR3 sequences along with most-parsimonious VDJ recombination scenarios. In a later analysis, every TCR beta chain was defined by the combination of its CDR3 amino acid sequence and its V-gene family, and reads without a unique V-gene family were dropped. A later analysis removed several hundred highly shared, low-generation-probability nucleotide sequences to deal with suspected cross-contamination and a sequencing artifact. A later analysis calculated a clonal expansion index for each public chain from normalized within-repertoire ranks of inferred template counts. In a later analysis, generation probabilities were computed using a VDJ recombination model fitted to out-of-frame rearrangements, and the results were checked against IGoR. In a later analysis, hypergeometric tests were used to score TCR-TCR, TCR-HLA and TCR-CMV co-occurrence, with a repertoire-size bias correction applied to TCR pairs. A later analysis estimated false discovery rates by permuting HLA or CMV assignments 20 times. In a later analysis, co-occurring TCRs were grouped using DBSCAN, and TCRdist sequence similarity was added for clustering within HLA-allele-positive subsets. Repertoires with fewer than 30,000 or more than 120,000 public chains, plus five repertoires with anomalous nucleotide sharing, were excluded from co-occurrence clustering. Held by TCRdb, this immuneACCESS table contains in-frame sequences only and omits some clones. Under half of the omission traces to an unresolved V gene where checked; the cause of the rest is unknown. V and J calls plus clone size are reproduced from that table; the DNA served to infer D and trimming. For this sample there are 150,000 to 200,000 clones; about 80% appear just once. The ten largest clones add up to 0.85% to 1.4% of the sample.

CDR1 and CDR2, per the germline V gene, are SGHRS and YFSETQ. Its CDR3 holds 15 amino acids, cysteine through phenylalanine. Kept here is only the CDR3 DNA, which spans 45 bases and is read in frame from base 1. Clipping removes 2 bases from V and 2 bases from J, with 5 as the unmatched junction base count. The data derive from a study of cytomegalovirus exposure and HLA in healthy donors (dated by TCRdb to about 2017). At the level of the whole study: An earlier analysis of approximately 640 of the donors reported 250 to 300 Gb of sequence data and around 120 million unique TCR beta sequences from about 180 million T cells. An early release that covered about 600 HLA-typed donors contained approximately 320 gigabases of sequencing data and some 87 million unique TCR sequences. Of the approximately 370 genotyped donors, less than 90% were placed in the genetic ancestry cluster associated with self-reported Caucasian donors. The study aimed to test whether signatures of past pathogen exposure could be identified by cataloging public T cell receptors. Using immunosequencing, the study profiled T cell repertoires from around 680 subjects and related those repertoires to cytomegalovirus serostatus. Besides the first cohort of 550 to 750 subjects, a separate validation cohort made up of 90 to 150 different subjects was used. High-throughput TCR immunosequencing, statistical association of individual TCRs with disease status, and machine learning were combined to predict cytomegalovirus infection status. A later analysis re-analyzed previously published TCR beta repertoires from about 600 donors and added high-resolution HLA genotyping to study TCR occurrence patterns. Rather than drawing on any new phenotypic data, the later analysis identified candidate immune exposures from TCR beta sequences and the way those sequences occurred across donors. An earlier analysis of around 580 of the donors used high-throughput TCR beta sequencing to judge whether each TCR beta V gene segment behaved as functional or pseudogenic. Alongside the repertoire data, information on donor age, sex, ethnicity and CMV serostatus was compiled. A later genetic analysis used genome-wide SNP genotypes for about 60% of the roughly 700 donors, treating that subset as a discovery cohort. All discovery cohort repertoires had been generated using a single sequencing platform. Both class I and class II loci were covered by HLA typing, at four-digit resolution. Typing coverage varied by locus: roughly 620-640 donors for A, B, C, DRB1 and DQB1; around 560 for DQA1; more than 600 for DPA1; about 450 for DPB1. A few DR-DQ haplotypes were treated as single units for association and clustering because of strong linkage in the cohort. Across about 370 genotyped donors of the cohort, an average of roughly 200,000 unique TCR beta nucleotide sequences per donor were sequenced, and about a sixth of those sequences were non-productive. General conclusions and limits of the study: In a later analysis, most CMV-associated TCR beta chains were found to appear HLA-restricted, with HLA associations seemingly driven largely by CMV exposure. The study gave a list of under 200 TCR beta chains associated with cytomegalovirus. Most TCR sequences were seen in very few donors, while some public TCRs were found in many individuals. CMV serostatus was the only immune exposure information available for the cohort. When HLA alleles, especially DR and DQ, strongly co-occurred, attributing TCR associations to individual alleles was difficult. Several of the top co-occurrence clusters appeared to be linked to parvovirus B19, influenza, CMV and Epstein-Barr virus, according to a later analysis. It was suggested by the authors that the approach could potentially be generalized to other disease states and immunological phenotypes. A cluster of highly shared sequence variants was judged likely to be a technical artifact of the sequencing pipeline. A further reported finding was that TCR beta sequences accurately predicted the HLA-A and HLA-B alleles for most subjects in the first cohort. The classifier was reported to diagnose cytomegalovirus status with high specificity and sensitivity in both the original cohort and the validation cohort. In a later genetic analysis, fewer N-insertions in productive TCRs were reported among donors in an Asian-associated ancestry cluster than the roughly 640-donor mean. Correlated functional status among segregating V segments might be attributable to linkage disequilibrium, but an unknown experimental factor could not be ruled out. Because HLA typing was missing for some donors at each locus, association tests included only the typed subset. A later analysis associated 15,000 to 20,000 TCR beta sequences with specific HLA alleles at a false discovery rate of 0.05. Because counts were too low, roughly 18 rarely observed V segments, including chromosome 9 orphons, were left out of the earlier analysis of approximately 500 of the donors. In an earlier analysis of some 540 of the donors, most TCR beta V segments appeared in productive rearrangements about 90% or about 30% of the time, broadly matching IMGT annotations. Roughly uniform sequencing depth across donors was assumed in presence/absence analyses, although this assumption may not hold. A few of the identified cytomegalovirus-associated TCR beta chains were confirmed in vitro to be specific for cytomegalovirus antigens. This cohort had only TCR beta chains sequenced, and the lack of alpha or paired-chain data limited which features could be detected. Because the 87-base-pair reads could not distinguish some IMGT-functional V segments, including TRBV6-2 and TRBV6-3, those segments were excluded. A later analysis found that HLA-associated TCR beta chains were more clonally expanded and had lower generation probabilities than equally common non-associated chains. According to a later analysis, TCR association rates differed among HLA loci, with DRB1 alleles showing the most associated TCRs and HLA-C alleles showing the fewest. An association between a missense DCLRE1C variant and V-gene and J-gene trimming of TCR beta chains was found in a later genetic analysis and replicated in an independent cohort.

In total, 666 healthy bone marrow donors made up the cohort. Cohort members were all nominally healthy when sampled, although unrecorded immune exposures were likely present. The donor was CMV seronegative and was included in the group of 352 seronegative cohort members. Each donor provided a peripheral blood sample, and peripheral blood mononuclear cells were used for TCR beta sequencing. The Qiagen DNeasy Blood Extraction Kit was used to extract genomic DNA from the blood cell samples. The chain was built from TRBV5-1 and TRBJ2-5; the central 8 bases match TRBD2. The source is a middle-aged woman in good health and CMV-seronegative. Sequencing was performed on PBMCs. The DNA sequence follows: TGCGCCAGCAGCTTTACGGGAGGGATACAAGAGACCCAGTACTTC. Translated, this is CASSFTGGIQETQYF.